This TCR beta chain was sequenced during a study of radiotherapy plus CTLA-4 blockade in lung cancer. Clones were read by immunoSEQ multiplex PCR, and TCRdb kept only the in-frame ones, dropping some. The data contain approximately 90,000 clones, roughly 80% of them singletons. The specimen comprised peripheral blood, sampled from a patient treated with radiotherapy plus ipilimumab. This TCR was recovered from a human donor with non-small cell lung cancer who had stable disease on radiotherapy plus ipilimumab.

This CDR3 is CASSMATPGQGRYGYTF. CDR3 coding DNA: TGTGCCAGTAGTATGGCTACACCGGGACAGGGCCGGTATGGCTACACCTTC. The V and J genes are TRBV19 and TRBJ1-2; 9 bases align to TRBD1. The CDR3 has 17 amino acids. Trimming removed 3 bases from V and 5 bases from J; junction bases left unmatched: 13. Germline values: CDR1 LNHDA, CDR2 SQIVND (reference sequence). The full variable domain, rest sourced from reference TRBV19 and TRBJ1-2, is DGGITQSPKYLFRKEGQNVTLSCEQNLNHDAMYWYRQDPGQGLRLIYYSQIVNDFQKGDIAEGYSVSREKKESFPLTVTSAQKNPTAFYLCASSMATPGQGRYGYTFGSGTRLTVV.